A selection of T cell receptor beta chains follows, all from one sample in a study of T-cell reconstitution after alpha-beta-depleted transplantation in children. From the PCR reads, TCRdb called clonotypes with MiXCR, one entry per CDR3 protein. The sample shows some 550,000 distinct CDR3 sequences, 15% to 20% of them seen only once. Specimen: PBMCs from the stem cell graft donor, collected from the stem cell graft. The receptors were sampled from a human donor who donated a stem cell graft to a child with acute lymphoblastic leukemia. The CDR3 runs from the conserved cysteine through the conserved F or W. Only some rows state a clone size, as once, few, many or a class for expanded clones.

V	J	size	CDR3
TRBV18	TRBJ1-2	.	CASSPPETDYYGYTF
TRBV5-6	TRBJ2-1	few	CASSSRRVGGNEQFF
TRBV5-5	TRBJ2-1	many	CASSIGTPEEFF
TRBV2	TRBJ2-7	.	CASSYKRGDEQYF
TRBV6-5	TRBJ1-2	.	CASSYGDNYGYTF
TRBV20-1	TRBJ2-7	.	CSARPGLAGDYEQYF
TRBV18	TRBJ2-3	.	CASSALAGGTTDTQYF
TRBV19	TRBJ1-1	few	CASSIGQNTEAFF
TRBV13	TRBJ2-7	.	CASSFFRSGTYEQYF
TRBV28	TRBJ2-5	.	CASSLWHDATQYF
TRBV7-8	TRBJ1-5	few	CASRLGQGDQPQHF
TRBV12-3/TRBV12-4	TRBJ2-3	few	CASSFSGTSGYTDTQYF
TRBV27	TRBJ2-7	.	CASSWLQGPYYEQYF
TRBV20-1	TRBJ2-2	few	CSASTGGTGELFF
TRBV12-3/TRBV12-4	TRBJ1-6	.	CASRPRMLPTELNSPLHF
TRBV20-1	TRBJ2-1	many	CSAPPSSGDYNEQFF
TRBV4-1	TRBJ2-1	.	CASSVSGGNEQFF
TRBV7-2	TRBJ1-1	few	CASTSSRNTEAFF
TRBV7-9	TRBJ1-1	.	CASSLIGQGGMNTEAFF
TRBV24-1	TRBJ1-1	.	CATSEPGPNTEAFF
TRBV14	TRBJ2-5	few	CASSHFQETQYF
TRBV7-9	TRBJ2-7	.	CASSLGRTGTSYEQYF
TRBV15	TRBJ2-2	.	CATSRDSTRVTSTGELFF
TRBV13	TRBJ1-1	few	CASNGGLRTEAFF
TRBV5-1	TRBJ2-7	few	CASSSERFSGLAGWYEQYF
TRBV7-9	TRBJ1-1	.	CASTPPRPVPEAFF
TRBV4-1	TRBJ1-1	few	CASSPVGQDDTEAFF
TRBV14	TRBJ2-2	.	CASRHPWTGELFF